Shown below are 6 T cell receptor beta chains from a single sample sequenced in a study of cytomegalovirus exposure and HLA in healthy donors. With 60 Vbeta and 13 Jbeta primers, the PCR was carried out. The table came from immunoSEQ multiplex PCR; TCRdb's copy has only in-frame clones and leaves some out. Among around 180,000 clones listed, under 90% were seen once. Sequences were obtained from PBMCs. Receptors originate from a man aged 25-45 years in good health and CMV-seropositive.

The chain employs TRBV4-1 and TRBJ1-5; D is uncertain. V lost 3 bases and J lost 0, with 9 bases in between. The CDR3 sequence is 15 residues long. The germline gives CDR1 MGHRA, CDR2 YSYEKL. The CDR3 region has the DNA TGCGCCAGCAGCCAGACATTTAATAGCAATCAGCCCCAGCATTTT. Translation gives CASSQTFNSNQPQHF.

The chain is built from TRBV27 and TRBJ2-7, with 7 bases fitting TRBD1. Trimming removed 7 bases from V and 5 bases from J; junction bases left unmatched: 14. This CDR3 has 15 residues. Germline-derived CDR1 and CDR2 are MNHEY and SMNVEV (reference sequence). The DNA of the CDR3 is TGTGCCAGCAAACTTACGGGACAGCGATTCGACGAGCAGTACTTC. Translated, it gives CASKLTGQRFDEQYF.

This clone has only one observation. The chain has TRBV5-1 and TRBJ1-1; 8 nucleotides line up with TRBD1. In germline, CDR1 is SGHRS, CDR2 YFSETQ. This CDR3 has 15 amino acids. Trimming at V came to 4 bases and at J to 1 base, leaving 6 bases not matched to a gene. In DNA, the CDR3 is TGCGCCAGCAGCGCGGGCGGGACAGGGAACACTGAAGCTTTCTTT. Amino acid sequence: CASSAGGTGNTEAFF.

The genes are TRBV28 and TRBJ1-4; perhaps TRBD1 as D (5 bases). The V gene's germline CDR1 is MDHEN and CDR2 SYDVKM. With 6 bases removed from V and 5 bases from J, the gap between germline ends came to 10 bases. The CDR3 has 13 residues. CDR3 sequence reads: CASRRGGNEKLFF. For the CDR3, the DNA is TGTGCCAGCAGGAGGGGAGGGAATGAAAAACTGTTTTTT.

This rearrangement joins TRBV19 to TRBJ1-2; 7 bases line up with TRBD1. J gave up 4 bases and V 4 bases, and 3 bases lay outside the gene matches. From germline, CDR1 is LNHDA and CDR2 SQIVND (reference sequence). The CDR3 length is 13 residues. CDR3 protein: CASSNRGPYGYTF. CDR3 in DNA: TGTGCCAGTAGTAACAGGGGACCCTATGGCTACACCTTC.

The chain links TRBV4-2 to TRBJ1-1; the match to TRBD1 covers 7 bases. This CDR3 spans 13 amino acids. CDR1 is LGHNA and CDR2 is YNFKEQ in the germline V gene. Trimming took 3 bases from V and 6 from J; bases not matched to a gene: 4. As DNA, the CDR3 is TGTGCCAGCAGCCAGGCTGGACAGGCTGAAGCTTTCTTT. Translation: CASSQAGQAEAFF.